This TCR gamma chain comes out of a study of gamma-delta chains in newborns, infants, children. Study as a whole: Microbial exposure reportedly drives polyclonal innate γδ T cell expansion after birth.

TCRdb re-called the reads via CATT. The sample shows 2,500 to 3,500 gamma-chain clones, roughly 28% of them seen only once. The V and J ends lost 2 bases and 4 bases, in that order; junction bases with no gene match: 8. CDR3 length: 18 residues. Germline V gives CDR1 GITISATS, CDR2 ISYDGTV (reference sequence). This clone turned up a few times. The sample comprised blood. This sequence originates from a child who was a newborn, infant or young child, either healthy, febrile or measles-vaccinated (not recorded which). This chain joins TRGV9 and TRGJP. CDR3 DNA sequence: TGTGCCTTGTGGGAGGCCCACTACCAAGAGTTGGGCAAAAAAATCAAGGTATTT. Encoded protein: CALWEAHYQELGKKIKVF.